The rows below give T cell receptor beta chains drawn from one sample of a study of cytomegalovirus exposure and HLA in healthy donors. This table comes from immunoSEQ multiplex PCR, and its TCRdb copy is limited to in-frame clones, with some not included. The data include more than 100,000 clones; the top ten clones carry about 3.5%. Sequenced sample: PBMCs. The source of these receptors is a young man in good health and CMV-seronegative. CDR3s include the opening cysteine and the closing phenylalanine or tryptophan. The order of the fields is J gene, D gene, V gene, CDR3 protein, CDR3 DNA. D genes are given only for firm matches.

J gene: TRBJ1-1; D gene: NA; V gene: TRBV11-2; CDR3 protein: CASSLRFNTEAFF; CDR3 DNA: TGTGCCAGCAGCCTCCGGTTTAACACTGAAGCTTTCTTT
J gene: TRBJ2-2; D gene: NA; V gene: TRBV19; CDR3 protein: CASSIVGTTNTGELFF; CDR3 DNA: TGTGCCAGTAGTATAGTAGGTACTACGAACACCGGGGAGCTGTTTTTT
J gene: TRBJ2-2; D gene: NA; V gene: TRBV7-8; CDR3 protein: CASSLDQYRPNTGELFF; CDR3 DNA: TGTGCCAGCAGCTTAGATCAGTACAGGCCGAACACCGGGGAGCTGTTTTTT
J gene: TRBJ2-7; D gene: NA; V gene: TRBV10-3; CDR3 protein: CAISALRDSYEQYF; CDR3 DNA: TGTGCCATCAGTGCCCTCAGGGATTCCTACGAGCAGTACTTC
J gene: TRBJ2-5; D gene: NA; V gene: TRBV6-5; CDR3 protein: CASSSPGGPQETQYF; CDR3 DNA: TGTGCCAGCAGTTCCCCCGGGGGGCCCCAAGAGACCCAGTACTTC
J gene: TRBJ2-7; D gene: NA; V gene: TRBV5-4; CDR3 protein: CASSLWGRSYEQYF; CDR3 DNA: TGTGCCAGCAGCTTGTGGGGGCGCTCCTACGAGCAGTACTTC
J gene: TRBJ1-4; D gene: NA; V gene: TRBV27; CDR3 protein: CASSFAMREKLFF; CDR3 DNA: TGTGCCAGCAGTTTTGCGATGAGGGAAAAACTGTTTTTT
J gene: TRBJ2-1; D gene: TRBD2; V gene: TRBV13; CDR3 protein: CASSPRTSGTLYNEQFF; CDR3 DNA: TGTGCCAGCAGCCCTCGGACTAGCGGGACCCTCTACAATGAGCAGTTCTTC
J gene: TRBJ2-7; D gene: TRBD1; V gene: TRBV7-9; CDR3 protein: CASSFQDRGHGEQYF; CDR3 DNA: TGTGCCAGCAGCTTCCAGGACAGGGGGCATGGGGAGCAGTACTTC
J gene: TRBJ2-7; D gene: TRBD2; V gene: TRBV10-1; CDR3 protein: CASSESEAGRGEQYF; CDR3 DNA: TGCGCCAGCAGTGAGTCAGAAGCGGGGAGAGGCGAGCAGTACTTC
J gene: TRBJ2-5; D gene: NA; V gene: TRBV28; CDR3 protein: CASSFYRVDQETQYF; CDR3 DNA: TGTGCCAGCAGTTTCTACAGGGTAGACCAAGAGACCCAGTACTTC
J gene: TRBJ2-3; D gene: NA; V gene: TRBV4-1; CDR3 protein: CASSQRSGSFTDTQYF; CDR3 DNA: TGCGCCAGCAGCCAGCGCTCCGGGAGCTTCACAGATACGCAGTATTTT
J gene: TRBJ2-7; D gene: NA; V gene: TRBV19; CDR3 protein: CASSPQGGSYEQYF; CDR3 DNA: TGTGCCAGTAGTCCCCAGGGGGGCTCCTACGAGCAGTACTTC
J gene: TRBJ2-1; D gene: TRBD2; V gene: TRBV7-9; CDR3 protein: CASSLEAGARGNEQFF; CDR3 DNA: TGTGCCAGCAGCTTAGAGGCGGGAGCGAGAGGAAATGAGCAGTTCTTC
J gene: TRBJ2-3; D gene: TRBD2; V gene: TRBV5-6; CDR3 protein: CASSLTDYGTSGHTDTQYF; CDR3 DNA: TGTGCCAGCAGCTTAACCGATTACGGGACTAGCGGGCACACAGATACGCAGTATTTT
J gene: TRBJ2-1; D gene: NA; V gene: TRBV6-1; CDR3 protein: CASSVNEQFF; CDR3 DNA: TGTGCCAGCAGCGTCAATGAGCAGTTCTTC
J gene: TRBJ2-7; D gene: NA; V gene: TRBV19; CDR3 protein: CASSPKGYYEQYF; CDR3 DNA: TGTGCCAGTAGCCCGAAGGGGTACTACGAGCAGTACTTC
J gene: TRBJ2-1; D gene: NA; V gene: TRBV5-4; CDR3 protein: CASSLEQAPLGSEQFF; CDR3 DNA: TGTGCCAGCAGCTTGGAGCAGGCGCCTCTGGGGAGTGAGCAGTTCTTC
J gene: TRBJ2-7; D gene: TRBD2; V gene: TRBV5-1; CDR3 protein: CASSLGLADSYEQYF; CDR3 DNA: TGCGCCAGCAGTTTGGGACTAGCGGACTCCTACGAGCAGTACTTC
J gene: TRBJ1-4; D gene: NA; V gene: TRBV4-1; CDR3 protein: CASSQSEAWDEKLFF; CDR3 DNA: TGCGCCAGCAGCCAGTCTGAGGCATGGGATGAAAAACTGTTTTTT
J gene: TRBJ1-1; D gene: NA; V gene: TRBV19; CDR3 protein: CASSSRALPNTEAFF; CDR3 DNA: TGTGCCAGTAGTAGCAGGGCTTTACCGAACACTGAAGCTTTCTTT
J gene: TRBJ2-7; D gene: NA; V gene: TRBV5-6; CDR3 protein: CASSLAERGGSSEQYF; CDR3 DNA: TGTGCCAGCAGCTTGGCCGAGAGGGGGGGATCTTCCGAGCAGTACTTC
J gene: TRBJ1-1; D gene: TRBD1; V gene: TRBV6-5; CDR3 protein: CASNRGKDTEAFF; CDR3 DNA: TGTGCCAGCAACAGGGGGAAGGACACTGAAGCTTTCTTT
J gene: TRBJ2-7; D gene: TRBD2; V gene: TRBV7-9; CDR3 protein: CASGGRGYEQYF; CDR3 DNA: TGTGCGAGCGGGGGGAGAGGGTACGAGCAGTACTTC
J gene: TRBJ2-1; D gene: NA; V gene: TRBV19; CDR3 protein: CASSARDKGFLSYNEQFF; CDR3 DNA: TGTGCCAGTAGTGCGCGAGACAAGGGGTTCCTCTCCTACAATGAGCAGTTCTTC
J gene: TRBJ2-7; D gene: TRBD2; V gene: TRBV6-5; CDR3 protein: CASSPGLAGRFEQYF; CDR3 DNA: TGTGCCAGCAGCCCGGGACTAGCGGGAAGGTTCGAGCAGTACTTC
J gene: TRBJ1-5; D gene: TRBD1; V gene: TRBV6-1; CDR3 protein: CASSFGQGGNQPQHF; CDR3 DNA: TGTGCCAGCAGTTTTGGACAGGGAGGCAATCAGCCCCAGCATTTT
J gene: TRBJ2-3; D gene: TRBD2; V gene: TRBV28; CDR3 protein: CASSFFTGTSGSTDTQYF; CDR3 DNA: TGTGCCAGCAGTTTTTTTACTGGGACTAGCGGGAGCACAGATACGCAGTATTTT
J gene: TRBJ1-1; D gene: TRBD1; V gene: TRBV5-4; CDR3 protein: CASSPKPDRARAEAFF; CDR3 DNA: TGTGCCAGCAGCCCCAAACCCGACAGGGCGCGAGCTGAAGCTTTCTTT
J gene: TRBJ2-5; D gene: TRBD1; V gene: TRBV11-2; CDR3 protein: CASSLIRGTQETQYF; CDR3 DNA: TGTGCCAGCAGCTTAATCAGGGGGACCCAAGAGACCCAGTACTTC
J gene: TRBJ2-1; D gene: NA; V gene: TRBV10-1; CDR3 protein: CASSAVSYNEQFF; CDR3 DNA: TGCGCCAGCAGTGCCGTATCCTACAATGAGCAGTTCTTC
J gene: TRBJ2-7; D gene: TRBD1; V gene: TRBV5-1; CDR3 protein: CASRQSQGYYEQYF; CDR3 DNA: TGCGCCAGCCGACAATCACAGGGGTATTACGAGCAGTACTTC
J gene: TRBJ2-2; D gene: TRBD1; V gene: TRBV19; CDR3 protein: CASSRPGQATNGGELFF; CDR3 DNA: TGTGCCAGTAGTCGGCCGGGACAGGCCACCAACGGCGGGGAGCTGTTTTTT
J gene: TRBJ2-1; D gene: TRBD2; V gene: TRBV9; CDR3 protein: CASSVTSGGWSYNEQFF; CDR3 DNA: TGTGCCAGCAGCGTAACTAGCGGGGGCTGGTCCTACAATGAGCAGTTCTTC
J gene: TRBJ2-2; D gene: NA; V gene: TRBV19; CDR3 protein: CATRRGSETGELFF; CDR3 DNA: TGTGCCACCCGTAGGGGGTCGGAGACCGGGGAGCTGTTTTTT
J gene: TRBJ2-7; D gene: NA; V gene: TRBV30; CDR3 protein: CAWGGSSRTIKREQYF; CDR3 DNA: TGTGCCTGGGGGGGATCGTCGAGGACTATAAAGCGGGAGCAGTACTTC
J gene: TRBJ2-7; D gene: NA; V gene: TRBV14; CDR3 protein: CASSQDRASEQYF; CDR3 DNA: TGTGCCAGCAGCCAAGACAGGGCCAGCGAGCAGTACTTC
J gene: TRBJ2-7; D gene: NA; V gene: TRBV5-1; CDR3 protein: CASSLGQAGYEQYF; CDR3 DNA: TGCGCCAGCAGCTTGGGACAGGCAGGCTACGAGCAGTACTTC
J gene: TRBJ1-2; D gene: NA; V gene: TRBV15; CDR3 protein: CATSTIGDYGYTF; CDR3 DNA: TGTGCCACCAGCACCATAGGGGACTATGGCTACACCTTC
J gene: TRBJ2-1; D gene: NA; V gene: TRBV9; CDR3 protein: CASSVEENEQFF; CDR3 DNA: TGTGCCAGCAGCGTAGAAGAGAATGAGCAGTTCTTC
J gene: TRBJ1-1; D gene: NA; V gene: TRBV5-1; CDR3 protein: CASSLITAKRTEAFF; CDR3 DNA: TGCGCCAGCAGCTTAATCACAGCTAAAAGGACTGAAGCTTTCTTT
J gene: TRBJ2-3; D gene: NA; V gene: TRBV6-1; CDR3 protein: CASSAPPVDTQYF; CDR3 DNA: TGTGCCAGCAGTGCTCCCCCGGTCGATACGCAGTATTTT
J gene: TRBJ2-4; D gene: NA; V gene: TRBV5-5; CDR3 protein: CASSLDGAAKNIQYF; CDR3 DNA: TGTGCCAGCAGCTTGGATGGAGCAGCCAAAAACATTCAGTACTTC
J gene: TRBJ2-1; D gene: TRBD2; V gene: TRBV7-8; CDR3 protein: CASSIDSGRVGEQFF; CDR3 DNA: TGTGCCAGCAGCATCGATAGCGGGAGGGTAGGCGAGCAGTTCTTC
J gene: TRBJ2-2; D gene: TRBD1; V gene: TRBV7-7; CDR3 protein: CASSAGTGGTGELFF; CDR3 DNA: TGTGCTAGCAGTGCCGGGACAGGGGGCACCGGGGAGCTGTTTTTT
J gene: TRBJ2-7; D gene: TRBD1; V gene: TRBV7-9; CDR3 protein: CASSLGTGVYEQYF; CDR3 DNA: TGTGCCAGCAGCTTAGGGACAGGGGTCTACGAGCAGTACTTC
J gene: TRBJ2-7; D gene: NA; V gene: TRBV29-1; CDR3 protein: CSALILSSYEQYF; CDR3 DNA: TGCAGCGCCCTTATCCTTTCCTCCTACGAGCAGTACTTC
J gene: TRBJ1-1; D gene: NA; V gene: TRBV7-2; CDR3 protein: CASSPQAHTEAFF; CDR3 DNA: TGTGCCAGCAGCCCTCAGGCCCACACTGAAGCTTTCTTT
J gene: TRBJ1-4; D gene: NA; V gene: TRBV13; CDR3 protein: CASSFENEREKLFF; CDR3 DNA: TGTGCCAGCAGCTTTGAGAATGAACGTGAAAAACTGTTTTTT
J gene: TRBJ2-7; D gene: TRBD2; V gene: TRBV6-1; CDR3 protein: CASSVASGDYEQYF; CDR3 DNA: TGTGCCAGCAGTGTGGCTAGCGGGGATTACGAGCAGTACTTC
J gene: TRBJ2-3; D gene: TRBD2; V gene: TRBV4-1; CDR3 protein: CASSRQTSGRSSADTQYF; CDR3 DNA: TGCGCCAGCAGCCGACAGACTAGCGGGAGGTCTAGCGCAGATACGCAGTATTTT
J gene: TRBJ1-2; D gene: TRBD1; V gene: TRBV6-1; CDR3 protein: CASSGGQGIYGYTF; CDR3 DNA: TGTGCCAGCAGTGGAGGACAGGGCATCTATGGCTACACCTTC